This T cell receptor (beta chain) was recovered during a study of cytomegalovirus exposure and HLA in healthy donors. The study, taken as a whole, reports: Using a false discovery rate of 0.05, a later analysis showed that around 16,000 TCR beta sequences were associated with HLA alleles.

A multiplex PCR was run with 60 Vbeta primers and 13 Jbeta primers. Sequencing was performed with immunoSEQ multiplex PCR; in TCRdb, only in-frame clones are kept and a portion is missing. The table records about 160,000 clones, roughly 66% of them present only once. About this clone itself: Its target is not known.

V gave up 2 bases and J gave up 7 bases, with 12 bases separating them. CDR3 length: 13 amino acids. Germline V gene sequence: CDR1 SNHLY, CDR2 FYNNEI. The specimen sequenced was PBMCs. This clonotype was sampled from a woman aged 18 to 35 in good health and CMV-seronegative. V and J are TRBV2 and TRBJ2-7; tentatively, D is TRBD1 (5 bases). CDR3 amino acids: CASSERGSEEQYV. The CDR3 DNA is TGTGCCAGCAGTGAAAGGGGAAGTGAAGAGCAGTACGTC.